The 24 T cell receptor beta chains below come from one sample, sequenced in a study of blood T cell repertoires in COVID-19. The method was immunoSEQ multiplex PCR; TCRdb's version includes in-frame clones alone and lacks a portion of them. The sample contains 340,000 or so clones, around 86% of which appear only once. Source material: PBMCs or T cells enriched from blood (not recorded which). The receptors stem from a woman in her thirties or forties with acute COVID-19.

This rearrangement joins TRBV10-3 to TRBJ1-1, with TRBD1 matching over 7 bases. This CDR3 contains 15 residues. Germline V gives CDR1 ENHRY, CDR2 SYGVKD. The junction had 8 bases not matched to a gene; V was cut back by 6 bases and J by 1 base. The CDR3 spells CAIRLDRAKNTEAFF. CDR3 nucleotide sequence: TGTGCCATCAGACTCGACAGGGCCAAGAACACTGAAGCTTTCTTT.

The V gene is TRBV14, the J gene TRBJ2-1; 7 bases map to TRBD1. V shed 4 bases and J 6 bases; nucleotides not matched to a gene: 9. The germline V gene encodes CDR1 SGHDN and CDR2 FVKESK. This CDR3 has 15 residues. Here the CDR3 reads CASSLRWSGGNEQFF. CDR3 sequence (DNA): TGTGCCAGCAGCCTTAGATGGTCAGGGGGCAATGAGCAGTTCTTC.

For the CDR3, the DNA is TGTGCCAGCAGTTTCCCTCCCCCTTACGAGCAGTACTTC. Encoded protein: CASSFPPPYEQYF. J is TRBJ2-7 and V is TRBV12-3 or TRBV12-4; D gene ambiguous. Trimming removed 3 bases at V and 4 bases at J, with 10 bases between. The CDR3 totals 13 residues.

The V gene is TRBV3-1 (or the pseudogene TRBV3-2), the J gene TRBJ2-2; 11 bases line up with TRBD1. In germline, CDR1 is LGHDT, CDR2 YNNKEL (reference sequence). V was clipped by 4 bases and J by 5 bases; unmatched bases: 3. This CDR3 region has 15 residues. For the CDR3, the DNA is TGTGCCAGCAGCCGACGGGACAGGGGGACCGGGGAGCTGTTTTTT. It specifies CASSRRDRGTGELFF.

A single count supports this clone. The chain links TRBV3-1 (or the pseudogene TRBV3-2) to TRBJ1-2, with D maybe TRBD1 (5 bases). CDR3 size: 15 residues. With 4 bases removed from V and 9 bases from J, the gap between germline ends came to 21 bases. Germline values: CDR1 LGHDT, CDR2 YNNKEL (reference sequence). The CDR3 sequence is CASSLPAVGEGSYTF. CDR3 sequence (DNA): TGTGCCAGCAGCCTTCCCGCAGTGGGGGAGGGTAGCTACACCTTC.

This clone occurred a few times. At one of its ends the junction is not consistent with the germline gene, which may arise from a read error. This chain links TRBV27 with TRBJ2-7; D is ambiguous. The CDR3 covers 10 residues. Per the germline V gene, CDR1 is MNHEY and CDR2 is SMNVEV (reference sequence). This CDR3 reads CASGFNEQYF. In DNA form, the CDR3 reads TGTGCCAGCGGTTTCAACGAGCAGTACTTC.

V and J are TRBV7-9 and TRBJ2-7, with D perhaps matching TRBD2 (6 bases). V was trimmed by 5 bases and J by 4 bases, leaving 9 bases between them. Germline loops: CDR1 SEHNR, CDR2 FQNEAQ (reference sequence). The CDR3 extends over 12 amino acids. This CDR3 reads CASSHSGYEQYF. As DNA, the CDR3 is TGTGCCAGCAGCCACAGCGGGTACGAGCAGTACTTC.

The V call is TRBV7-9, the J call TRBJ1-3; tentatively, D is TRBD1 (6 bases). V was cut by 5 bases and J by 0 bases, with 8 bases left in between. This CDR3 comprises 14 residues. From germline, CDR1 is SEHNR and CDR2 FQNEAQ (reference sequence). The CDR3 coding sequence is TGTGCCAGCAGCAAGACAGGCTCTGGAAACACCATATATTTT. Residues: CASSKTGSGNTIYF.

This chain links TRBV5-6 with TRBJ1-2; 8 positions match TRBD1. This CDR3 region has 15 residues. V was clipped by 2 bases and J by 8 bases; unmatched bases: 11. The germline V gene has CDR1 SGHDT and CDR2 YYEEEE. The CDR3 region has the DNA TGTGCCAGCAGCTTCGGGACAGGTCGTGCGGAGGGCTACACCTTC. Translated, it gives CASSFGTGRAEGYTF.

The chain carries TRBV6-1 and TRBJ2-1, with 11 positions matching TRBD2. V trimming: 5 bases; J trimming: 9 bases; junction bases outside the gene matches: 3. This CDR3 contains 13 residues. Germline CDR1 is MNHNS and CDR2 is SASEGT. CDR3 sequence: CASSFLAGGEQFF. In DNA form, the CDR3 reads TGTGCCAGCAGTTTCCTAGCGGGAGGTGAGCAGTTCTTC.

This chain uses TRBV28 with TRBJ2-5, with 11 bases aligning to TRBD2. V trimming: 5 bases; J trimming: 6 bases; junction bases outside the gene matches: 17. CDR1 and CDR2 from the germline V gene are MDHEN and SYDVKM. CDR3 size: 18 residues. The CDR3 protein is CASSPGSSGRAAFKTQYF. CDR3 sequence (DNA): TGTGCCAGCAGTCCCGGAAGTAGCGGGAGGGCCGCTTTCAAGACCCAGTACTTC. The full variable domain, its missing parts supplied by reference TRBV28 and TRBJ2-5, is DVKVTQSSRYLVKRTGEKVFLECVQDMDHENMFWYRQDPGLGLRLIYFSYDVKMKEKGDIPEGYSVSREKKERFSLILESASTNQTSMYLCASSPGSSGRAAFKTQYFGPGTRLLVL.

The rearrangement links TRBV5-6 to TRBJ2-4; 11 nucleotides agree with TRBD2. With V trimmed by 1 base and J by 0 bases, 3 bases remained unmatched. This CDR3 is built from 17 residues. In germline, CDR1 is SGHDT, CDR2 YYEEEE. The CDR3 DNA reads TGTGCCAGCAGCTTGACTAGCGGGAGTCTAGCCAAAAACATTCAGTACTTC. Translation: CASSLTSGSLAKNIQYF.

This clone was counted a few times. The rearrangement uses TRBV7-2 and TRBJ1-5; D is ambiguous. CDR1 is SGHTA, CDR2 FQGNSA, per germline. V was trimmed by 3 bases and J by 1 base, leaving 10 bases between them. This CDR3 spans 15 amino acids. The CDR3 loop reads CASSLDGSSNQPQHF. CDR3 DNA: TGTGCCAGCAGCTTGGACGGGAGCAGCAATCAGCCCCAGCATTTT.

The V call is TRBV7-9, the J call TRBJ2-6; TRBD2 might be the D (5 bases). Trimming cost V 1 base and J 2 bases, with 6 bases left between them. The CDR3 contains 15 residues. Looked up from germline, CDR1 is SEHNR and CDR2 is FQNEAQ (reference sequence). The CDR3 sequence: CASSLGEPGANVLTF. The CDR3 nucleotides read TGTGCCAGCAGCTTAGGGGAGCCTGGGGCCAACGTCCTGACTTTC.

There are many counts of this clone. The chain couples TRBV6-5 to TRBJ1-2, with 9 bases lining up with TRBD1. CDR3 length: 15 amino acids. Germline CDR1 is MNHEY and CDR2 is SVGAGI. V trimming: 8 bases; J trimming: 4 bases; junction bases outside the gene matches: 11. CDR3 sequence: CASLTGGLKGYGYTF. CDR3 sequence (DNA): TGTGCCAGCCTTACAGGGGGCTTAAAGGGCTATGGCTACACCTTC.

The V gene is TRBV13, the J gene TRBJ2-7; TRBD2 agrees at 12 bases. The CDR3 spans 17 residues. Germline V lookup: CDR1 PRHDT, CDR2 FYEKMQ (reference sequence). With V trimmed by 1 base and J by 0 bases, 4 bases remained unmatched. CDR3 DNA: TGTGCCAGCAGCTTAGTAGGACTAGCGGGGTCCTCCTACGAGCAGTACTTC. Protein: CASSLVGLAGSSYEQYF.

This chain joins TRBV7-2 and TRBJ2-5; possibly TRBD1 for D (5 bases). Germline CDR1 is SGHTA and CDR2 is FQGNSA. The CDR3 spans 15 residues. Between the trimmed V and J ends, which lost 1 base and 9 bases, there was a span of 18 bases. The DNA of the CDR3 is TGTGCCAGCAGCTTAGACCTTGTGTATACAGGACCCCAGTACTTC. This codes for CASSLDLVYTGPQYF.

The V and J genes are TRBV28 and TRBJ1-3; D may be TRBD1 (6 bases). Germline V lookup: CDR1 MDHEN, CDR2 SYDVKM. Trimming removed 3 bases at V and 5 bases at J, with 11 bases between. The CDR3 totals 14 residues. The CDR3 sequence is CASSFQDSRNTIYF. Here the CDR3 DNA reads TGTGCCAGCAGTTTCCAGGACAGCAGAAACACCATATATTTT. Variable domain in full (rest from reference TRBV28 and TRBJ1-3): DVKVTQSSRYLVKRTGEKVFLECVQDMDHENMFWYRQDPGLGLRLIYFSYDVKMKEKGDIPEGYSVSREKKERFSLILESASTNQTSMYLCASSFQDSRNTIYFGEGSWLTVV.

V usage is TRBV6-5 and J usage is TRBJ2-1, with TRBD2 identical over 7 bases. Germline loops: CDR1 MNHEY, CDR2 SVGAGI. The V gene end was trimmed by 6 bases and the J gene end by 4 bases; junction bases not matched to a gene: 6. The CDR3 runs 14 residues. The CDR3 sequence: CASSPSGTYNEQFF. As DNA, the CDR3 is TGTGCCAGCAGCCCCAGCGGGACGTACAATGAGCAGTTCTTC.

The V call is TRBV5-1, the J call TRBJ1-1; 7 bases line up with TRBD1. The CDR3 has 14 residues. Germline CDR1 reads SGHRS; CDR2 reads YFSETQ. V trimming: 0 bases; J trimming: 1 base; junction bases outside the gene matches: 0. The CDR3 DNA is TGCGCCAGCAGCTTGGGGGACAGGAACACTGAAGCTTTCTTT. Its translation: CASSLGDRNTEAFF.

The chain has TRBV7-6 and TRBJ2-7, with a possible D match to TRBD2 (6 bases). The germline CDR1 and CDR2 sequences are SGHVS and FNYEAQ. CDR3 length: 16 amino acids. V lost 4 bases to trimming and J lost 0 bases, with 16 bases between them. The CDR3 bases are TGTGCCAGCAGCTCTTTGGGGAGGAGGAGCTCCTACGAGCAGTACTTC. It yields the protein CASSSLGRRSSYEQYF.

A single count supports this clone. The chain recombines TRBV9 with TRBJ1-2, with D tentatively TRBD1 (6 bases). CDR3 length: 13 residues. Per the germline V gene, CDR1 is SGDLS and CDR2 is YYNGEE. Trimming stripped 4 bases from V and 7 bases from J, with 14 bases between. DNA of the CDR3: TGTGCCAGCAGCCCGAATCTACAGGGTGGCTACACCTTC. This codes for CASSPNLQGGYTF.

The genes are TRBV6-5 and TRBJ2-3; 12 nucleotides align to TRBD1. This CDR3 contains 15 residues. The ends lost 6 bases at V and 6 bases at J; junction bases unmatched: 7. Germline V gives CDR1 MNHEY, CDR2 SVGAGI. The CDR3 coding sequence is TGTGCCAGCAGGGCCCAGGGACAGGGGGCTGATACGCAGTATTTT. This codes for CASRAQGQGADTQYF.

The V call is TRBV6-5, the J call TRBJ1-5; 8 bases line up with TRBD1. The CDR3 contains 15 residues. Germline trimming cut 5 bases from V and 5 bases from J; bases unmatched to any gene: 8. CDR1 and CDR2 from the germline V gene are MNHEY and SVGAGI. The CDR3, as DNA: TGTGCCAGCAGTCCGTTGACAGGGGTGGATCAGCCCCAGCATTTT. Translation gives CASSPLTGVDQPQHF.